This TCR beta chain was documented in a study of siplizumab effects on memory and regulatory T cells. General study results and limits: The diversity of naive T cells seemed greater than that of memory cells, and their alloresponse contribution seemed major.

V trimming: 2 bases; J trimming: 4 bases; junction bases outside the gene matches: 4. The CDR3 has 15 residues. Germline CDR1 SGHTS, CDR2 YDEGEE. Notes on this clone: Its antigen is unidentified.

TCRdb's table, derived via immunoSEQ multiplex PCR, lists solely in-frame clones and lacks some. The sample includes under 130,000 clones, about 93% of them seen just once. V gene TRBV5-8 combines with J gene TRBJ1-3; 9 nucleotides agree with TRBD1. The receptor was derived from a human donor in good health. The sequenced sample consisted of CD4+ T cells sorted from blood. This CDR3 reads CASSLYRGQGNTIYF. As DNA, the CDR3 is TGTGCCAGCAGCTTATACAGGGGGCAAGGAAACACCATATATTTT.